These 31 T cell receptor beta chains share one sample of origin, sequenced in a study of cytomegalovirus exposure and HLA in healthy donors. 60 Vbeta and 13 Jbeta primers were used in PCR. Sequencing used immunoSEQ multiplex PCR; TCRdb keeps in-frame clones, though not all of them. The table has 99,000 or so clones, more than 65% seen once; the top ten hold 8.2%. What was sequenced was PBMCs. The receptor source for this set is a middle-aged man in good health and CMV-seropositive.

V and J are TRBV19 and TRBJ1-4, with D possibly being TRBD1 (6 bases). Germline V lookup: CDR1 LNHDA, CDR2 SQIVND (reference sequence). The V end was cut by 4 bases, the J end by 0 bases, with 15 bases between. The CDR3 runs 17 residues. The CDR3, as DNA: TGTGCCAGTAGTACCCCCCCGGACAGAGCAACTAATGAAAAACTGTTTTTT. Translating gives CASSTPPDRATNEKLFF.

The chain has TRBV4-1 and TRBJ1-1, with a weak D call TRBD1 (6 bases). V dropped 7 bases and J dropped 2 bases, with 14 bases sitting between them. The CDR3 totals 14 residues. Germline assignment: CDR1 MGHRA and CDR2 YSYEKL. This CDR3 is CASNLAGANTEAFF. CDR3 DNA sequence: TGCGCCAGCAACCTTGCGGGGGCCAACACTGAAGCTTTCTTT.

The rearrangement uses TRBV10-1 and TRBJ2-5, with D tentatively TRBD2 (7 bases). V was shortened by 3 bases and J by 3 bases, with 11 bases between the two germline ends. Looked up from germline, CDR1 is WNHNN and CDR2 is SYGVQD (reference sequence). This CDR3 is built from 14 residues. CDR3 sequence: CASSDTGGKETQYF. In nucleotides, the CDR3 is TGCGCCAGCAGTGATACGGGGGGCAAAGAGACCCAGTACTTC.

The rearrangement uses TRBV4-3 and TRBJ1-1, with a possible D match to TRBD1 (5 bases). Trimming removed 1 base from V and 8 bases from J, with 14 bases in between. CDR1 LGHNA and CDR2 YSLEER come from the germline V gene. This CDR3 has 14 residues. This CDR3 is CASSQGTGRGEAFF. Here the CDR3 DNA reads TGCGCCAGCAGCCAAGGCACTGGGAGGGGCGAAGCTTTCTTT.

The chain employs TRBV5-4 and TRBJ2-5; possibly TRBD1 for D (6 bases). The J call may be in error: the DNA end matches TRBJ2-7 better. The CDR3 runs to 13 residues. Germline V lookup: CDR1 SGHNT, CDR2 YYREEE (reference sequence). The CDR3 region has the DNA TGTGCCAGCAGCCTGGACAGTTTCTACGAGCAGTACTTC. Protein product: CASSLDSFYEQYF.

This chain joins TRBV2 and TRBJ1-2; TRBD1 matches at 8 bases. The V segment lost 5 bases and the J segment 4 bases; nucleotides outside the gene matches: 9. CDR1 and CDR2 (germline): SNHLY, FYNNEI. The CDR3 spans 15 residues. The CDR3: CASSQVRQGPYGYTF. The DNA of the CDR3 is TGTGCCAGCAGTCAAGTACGACAGGGGCCCTATGGCTACACCTTC.

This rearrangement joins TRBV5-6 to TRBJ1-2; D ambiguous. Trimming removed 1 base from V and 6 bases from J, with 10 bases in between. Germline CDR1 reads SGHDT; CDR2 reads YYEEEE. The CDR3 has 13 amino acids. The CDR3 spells CASSLYAEDGYTF. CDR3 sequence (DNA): TGTGCCAGCAGCTTGTATGCGGAGGATGGCTACACCTTC.

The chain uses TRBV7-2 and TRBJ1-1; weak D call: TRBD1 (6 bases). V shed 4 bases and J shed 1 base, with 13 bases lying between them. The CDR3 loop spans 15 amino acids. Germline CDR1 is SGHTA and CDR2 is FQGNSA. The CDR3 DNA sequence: TGTGCCAGCAGCTCCCGGGCAGGGGCGAACACTGAAGCTTTCTTT. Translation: CASSSRAGANTEAFF.

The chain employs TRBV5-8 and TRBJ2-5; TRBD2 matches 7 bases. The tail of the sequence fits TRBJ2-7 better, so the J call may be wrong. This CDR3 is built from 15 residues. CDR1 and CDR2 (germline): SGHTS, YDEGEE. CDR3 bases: TGTGCCAGCAGCTTTGGCGGGAGTAATGGCTACGAGCAGTACTTC. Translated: CASSFGGSNGYEQYF.

CDR3 sequence reads: CASSRGDRGNQPQHF. As DNA, the CDR3 is TGTGCCAGCAGTAGGGGGGACAGGGGCAATCAGCCCCAGCATTTT. V is TRBV6-5 and J is TRBJ1-5; TRBD1 matches at 9 bases. V was pared by 5 bases and J by 2 bases, with 4 bases of the junction left unmatched. Germline loops: CDR1 MNHEY, CDR2 SVGAGI. The CDR3 consists of 15 residues.

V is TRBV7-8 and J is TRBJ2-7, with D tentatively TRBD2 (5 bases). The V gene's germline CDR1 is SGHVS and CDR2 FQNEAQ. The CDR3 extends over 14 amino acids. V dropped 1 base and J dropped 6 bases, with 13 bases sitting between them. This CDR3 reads CASSLVRDALEQYF. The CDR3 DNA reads TGTGCCAGCAGCTTAGTTCGGGATGCTCTCGAGCAGTACTTC.

CDR3 coding DNA: TGCAGCGTCACCCCCCGGGACAGGGGTTACAGGGAGACCCAGTACTTC. This sequence encodes CSVTPRDRGYRETQYF. The chain links TRBV29-1 to TRBJ2-5, with 10 bases identical to TRBD1. Germline V gene lookup returns CDR1 SQVTM and CDR2 ANQGSEA. V dropped 6 bases and J dropped 5; count of bases not matched to a gene: 15. The CDR3 sequence is 16 residues long.

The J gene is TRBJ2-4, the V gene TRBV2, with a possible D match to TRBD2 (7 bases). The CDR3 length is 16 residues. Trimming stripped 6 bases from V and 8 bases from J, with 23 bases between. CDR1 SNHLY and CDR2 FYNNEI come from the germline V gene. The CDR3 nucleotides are TGTGCCAGCAGACGGGGAGGGGAGGGGGGTTTGGACATTCAGTACTTC. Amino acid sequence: CASRRGGEGGLDIQYF.

CDR3 protein: CASSQGAMNTEAFF. The DNA of the CDR3 is TGTGCCAGCAGTCAAGGGGCCATGAACACTGAAGCTTTCTTT. The chain joins TRBV27 to TRBJ1-1; maybe TRBD1 (5 bases). V lost 5 bases and J lost 0, with 10 bases in between. CDR1 MNHEY and CDR2 SMNVEV come from the germline V gene (reference sequence). CDR3 length equals 14 residues.

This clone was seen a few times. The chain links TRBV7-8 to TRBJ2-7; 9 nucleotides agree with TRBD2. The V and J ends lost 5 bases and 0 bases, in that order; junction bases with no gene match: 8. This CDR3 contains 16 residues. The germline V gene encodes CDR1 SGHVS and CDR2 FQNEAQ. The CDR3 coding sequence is TGTGCCAGCAGCCTACTAGCGGGTCCCACCTCCTACGAGCAGTACTTC. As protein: CASSLLAGPTSYEQYF.

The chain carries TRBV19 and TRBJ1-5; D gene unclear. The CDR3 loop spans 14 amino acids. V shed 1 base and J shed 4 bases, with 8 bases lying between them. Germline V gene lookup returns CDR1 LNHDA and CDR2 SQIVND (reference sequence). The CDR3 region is CASSIGTYNQPQHF. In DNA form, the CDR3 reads TGTGCCAGTAGTATAGGTACCTATAATCAGCCCCAGCATTTT. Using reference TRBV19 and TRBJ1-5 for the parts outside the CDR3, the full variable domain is DGGITQSPKYLFRKEGQNVTLSCEQNLNHDAMYWYRQDPGQGLRLIYYSQIVNDFQKGDIAEGYSVSREKKESFPLTVTSAQKNPTAFYLCASSIGTYNQPQHFGDGTRLSIL.

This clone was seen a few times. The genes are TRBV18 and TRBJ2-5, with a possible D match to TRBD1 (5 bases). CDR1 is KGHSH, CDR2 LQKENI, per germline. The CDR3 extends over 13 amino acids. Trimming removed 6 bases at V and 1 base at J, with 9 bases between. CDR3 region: CASSRGAQETQYF. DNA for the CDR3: TGTGCCAGCTCCCGTGGGGCCCAAGAGACCCAGTACTTC.

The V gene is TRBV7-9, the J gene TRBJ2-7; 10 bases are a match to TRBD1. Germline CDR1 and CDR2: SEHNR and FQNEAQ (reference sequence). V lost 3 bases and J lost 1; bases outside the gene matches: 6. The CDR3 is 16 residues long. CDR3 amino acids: CASSLTGQGPSYEQYF. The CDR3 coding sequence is TGTGCCAGCAGCTTGACGGGACAGGGGCCTTCCTACGAGCAGTACTTC.

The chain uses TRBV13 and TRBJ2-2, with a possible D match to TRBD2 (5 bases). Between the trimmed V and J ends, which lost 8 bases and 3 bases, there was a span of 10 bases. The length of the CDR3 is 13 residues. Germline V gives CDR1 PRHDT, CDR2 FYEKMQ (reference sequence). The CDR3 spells CASGEEDTGELFF. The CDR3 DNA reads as TGTGCCAGCGGAGAGGAGGACACCGGGGAGCTGTTTTTT.

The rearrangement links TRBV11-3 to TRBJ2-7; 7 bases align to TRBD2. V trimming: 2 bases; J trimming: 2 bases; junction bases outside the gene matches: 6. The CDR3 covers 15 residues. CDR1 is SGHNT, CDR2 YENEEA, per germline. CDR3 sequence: CASSLSGGPAYEQYF. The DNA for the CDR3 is TGTGCCAGCAGCTTATCGGGGGGTCCTGCCTACGAGCAGTACTTC. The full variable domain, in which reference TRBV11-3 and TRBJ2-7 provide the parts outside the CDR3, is EAGVVQSPRYKIIEKKQPVAFWCNPISGHNTLYWYLQNLGQGPELLIRYENEEAVDDSQLPKDRFSAERLKGVDSTLKIQPAELGDSAVYLCASSLSGGPAYEQYFGPGTRLTVT.

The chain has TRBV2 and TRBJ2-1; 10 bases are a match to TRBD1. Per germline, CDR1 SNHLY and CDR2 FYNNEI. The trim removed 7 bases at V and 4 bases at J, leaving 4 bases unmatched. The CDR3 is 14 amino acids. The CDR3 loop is CASTPGQGYNEQFF. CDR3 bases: TGTGCCAGCACCCCGGGACAGGGGTACAATGAGCAGTTCTTC.

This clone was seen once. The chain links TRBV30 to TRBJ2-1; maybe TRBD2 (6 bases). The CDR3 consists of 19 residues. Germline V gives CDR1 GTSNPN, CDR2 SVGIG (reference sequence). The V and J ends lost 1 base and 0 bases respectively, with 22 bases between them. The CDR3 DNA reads TGTGCCTGGAGTGGCGGGGTTGTAGGGGACCCAGCCTCCTACAATGAGCAGTTCTTC. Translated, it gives CAWSGGVVGDPASYNEQFF.

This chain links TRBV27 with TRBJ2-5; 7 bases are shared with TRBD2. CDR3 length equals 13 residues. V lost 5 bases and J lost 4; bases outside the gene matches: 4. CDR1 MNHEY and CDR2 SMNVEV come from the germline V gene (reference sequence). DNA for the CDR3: TGTGCCAGCAGTGTCTGGGGGGGAGAGACCCAGTACTTC. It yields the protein CASSVWGGETQYF.

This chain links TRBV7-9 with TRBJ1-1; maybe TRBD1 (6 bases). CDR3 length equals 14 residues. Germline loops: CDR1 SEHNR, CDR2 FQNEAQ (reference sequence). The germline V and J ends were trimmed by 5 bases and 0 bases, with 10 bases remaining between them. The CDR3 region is CASSPGQMNTEAFF. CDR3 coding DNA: TGTGCCAGCAGCCCTGGACAGATGAACACTGAAGCTTTCTTT. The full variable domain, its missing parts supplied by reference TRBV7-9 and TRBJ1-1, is DTGVSQNPRHKITKRGQNVTFRCDPISEHNRLYWYRQTLGQGPEFLTYFQNEAQLEKSRLLSDRFSAERPKGSFSTLEIQRTEQGDSAMYLCASSPGQMNTEAFFGQGTRLTVV.

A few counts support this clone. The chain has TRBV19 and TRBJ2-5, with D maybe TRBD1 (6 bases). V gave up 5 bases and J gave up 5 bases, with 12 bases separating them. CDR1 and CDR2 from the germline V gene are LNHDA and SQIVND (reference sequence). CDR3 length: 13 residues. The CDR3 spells CASSLDRLETQYF. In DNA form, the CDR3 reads TGTGCCAGTAGTCTTGACAGGCTTGAGACCCAGTACTTC.

CDR3 protein: CASSSLAGAGETQYF. DNA of the CDR3: TGTGCCAGCAGCTCCTTAGCGGGGGCAGGGGAGACCCAGTACTTC. The chain uses TRBV7-8 and TRBJ2-5; TRBD2 aligns across 9 bases. Germline values: CDR1 SGHVS, CDR2 FQNEAQ. V lost 4 bases to trimming and J lost 5 bases; unmatched junction nucleotides: 8. The CDR3 extends over 15 amino acids.

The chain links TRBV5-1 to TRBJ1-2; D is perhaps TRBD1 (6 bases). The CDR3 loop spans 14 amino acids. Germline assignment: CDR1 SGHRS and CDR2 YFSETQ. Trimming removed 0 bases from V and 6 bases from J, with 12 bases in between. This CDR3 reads CASSLEGGRNGYTF. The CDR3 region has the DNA TGCGCCAGCAGCTTGGAAGGGGGAAGGAATGGCTACACCTTC. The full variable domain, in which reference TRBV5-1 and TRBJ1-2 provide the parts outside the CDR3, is KAGVTQTPRYLIKTRGQQVTLSCSPISGHRSVSWYQQTPGQGLQFLFEYFSETQRNKGNFPGRFSGRQFSNSRSEMNVSTLELGDSALYLCASSLEGGRNGYTFGSGTRLTVV.

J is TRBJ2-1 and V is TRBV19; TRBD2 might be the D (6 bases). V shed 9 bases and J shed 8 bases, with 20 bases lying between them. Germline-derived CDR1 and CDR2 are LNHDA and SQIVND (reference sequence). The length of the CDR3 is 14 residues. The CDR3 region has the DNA TGTGCCAGGCATGGGGGGAGACGGGCCCATGAGCAGTTCTTC. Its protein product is CARHGGRRAHEQFF.

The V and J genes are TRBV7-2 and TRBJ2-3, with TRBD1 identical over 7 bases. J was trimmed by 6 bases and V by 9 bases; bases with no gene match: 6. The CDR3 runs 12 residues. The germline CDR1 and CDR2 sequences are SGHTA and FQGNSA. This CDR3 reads CASKGGGDTQYF. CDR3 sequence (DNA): TGTGCCAGTAAAGGGGGCGGGGATACGCAGTATTTT.

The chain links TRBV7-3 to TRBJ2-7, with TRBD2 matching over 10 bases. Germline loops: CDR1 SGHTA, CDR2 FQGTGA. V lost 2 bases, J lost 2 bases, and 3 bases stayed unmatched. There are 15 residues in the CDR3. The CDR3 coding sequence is TGTGCCAGCAGCTTAGGTAGCGGGGGGCCCTACGAGCAGTACTTC. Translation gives CASSLGSGGPYEQYF.

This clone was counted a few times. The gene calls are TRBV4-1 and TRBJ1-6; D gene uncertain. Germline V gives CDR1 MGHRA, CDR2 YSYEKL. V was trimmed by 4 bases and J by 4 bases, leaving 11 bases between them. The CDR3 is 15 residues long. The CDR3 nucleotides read TGCGCCAGCAGCCCCGCCCCAGGTTATAATTCACCCCTCCACTTT. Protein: CASSPAPGYNSPLHF.